This T cell receptor beta chain stems from a study of beta chain features in type 1 diabetes. Background on the study: No patient-donor differences in age, gender, total cells or subset yield. General observations from the study: Junctions at VDJ sites from type 1 diabetes patients had fewer insertions and more deletions. PCR might pick shorter templates more often, in the same way for patients and controls. The study found moderately but significantly shorter TCRB CDR3s in all four CD4+ subsets of Type 1 diabetes patients.

Concerning this clone: The antigen remains unidentified.

Expressed TCRB transcripts were sequenced, since all the RNA that had been isolated was reverse transcribed. The assay was immunoSEQ multiplex PCR, and TCRdb's table has in-frame clones only and misses some. Among hundreds of thousands of clones listed, roughly 13% were seen once. V was shortened by 2 bases and J by 4 bases, with 12 bases between the two germline ends. This CDR3 has 15 residues. Looked up from germline, CDR1 is GTSNPN and CDR2 is SVGIG (reference sequence). The sample was naive CD4+ T cells from blood. V usage is TRBV30 and J usage is TRBJ1-6, with D unresolved. This clonotype originated in a young man with type 1 diabetes. CDR3 nucleotide sequence: TGTGCCTGGAGTTATTTACCCTCTTATAATTCACCCCTCCACTTT. Protein: CAWSYLPSYNSPLHF.